Each of the 23 T cell receptor beta chains below was sequenced from the same sample in a study of molecular identifiers for immune sequencing clone quantification (dated by TCRdb to the late 2010s). The library relied on PCR. Sequencing was performed on an Illumina HiSeq 4000. TCRdb reworked the public reads: Q25 trimming with fastp, MiXCR clone assembly, productive beta chains retained. Each record represents a unique CDR3 protein, reported with the most common genes and DNA among its rows. Counted in this sample were about 640,000 distinct CDR3 sequences; about 20% of them appeared once. The ten top clones hold roughly 0.85% of the sample. Source material: naive CD8+ T cells from blood, with Jurkat cell RNA spiked in. This specimen's cell subset or site label, per the study, means: FACS-sorted CD8+CD4-CCR7+CD45RA+ naive T cells. These receptors were obtained from a human donor in good health. Some libraries in this study had Jurkat cell RNA spiked in.

Worth noting for this clonotype: The CDR3 end shows no conserved phenylalanine or tryptophan, and so a read error is likely. The genes are TRBV7-9 and TRBJ2-3; D unresolved. CDR1 is SEHNR, CDR2 FQNEAQ, per germline (reference sequence). The V and J ends lost 5 bases and 6 bases respectively, with 24 bases between them. The CDR3 covers 17 residues. CDR3 region: CASSPRTWDVRADTQYS. CDR3 DNA sequence: TGTGCCAGCAGCCCCAGGACGTGGGATGTGAGAGCGGATACGCAGTATTCT.

Notes on this clonotype: One junction end disagrees with the germline gene, perhaps due to a read error. The chain couples TRBV5-1 to TRBJ2-7, with TRBD1 as a possible D gene (6 bases). This CDR3 comprises 14 residues. Germline V gene sequence: CDR1 SGHRS, CDR2 YFSETQ. The CDR3 reads CASSALGHSYEQCF. The CDR3 bases are TGCGCCAGCAGCGCCTTGGGACATTCCTACGAGCAGTGCTTC.

Concerning this clonotype: This may come from a read error, since a much larger clone is one base off. The rearrangement uses TRBV15 and TRBJ2-4; D call uncertain. V was clipped by 0 bases and J by 10 bases, with 7 bases between them. Germline loops: CDR1 LNHNV, CDR2 YYDKDF (reference sequence). The CDR3 loop spans 12 amino acids. The CDR3 region is CATSRDRTIQYF. Written as DNA, the CDR3 is TGTGCCACCAGCAGAGATAGGACGATTCAGTACTTC. The variable domain in full, completed from reference TRBV15 and TRBJ2-4, reads DAMVIQNPRYQVTQFGKPVTLSCSQTLNHNVMYWYQQKSSQAPKLLFHYYDKDFNNEADTPDNFQSRRPNTSFCFLDIRSPGLGDTAMYLCATSRDRTIQYFGAGTRLSVL.

Comment on this clonotype: Possible read error: a much larger clone is one base away. This chain connects TRBV5-3 to TRBJ2-1; maybe TRBD2 (5 bases). TRBV5-3 is filed as an ORF, its function uncertain. CDR3 length: 13 residues. CDR3 DNA: TGTGCCAGCAGCTTAATCGGGGTTAATGAGCAGCTCTTC. This codes for CASSLIGVNEQLF.

This clonotype was counted ten times or more. The chain recombines TRBV7-9 with TRBJ2-1; 9 bases are a match to TRBD2. V shed 4 bases, J shed 8 bases, and the junction held 9 bases outside the gene matches. Germline V gene data show CDR1 as SEHNR and CDR2 as FQNEAQ (reference sequence). The CDR3 is 15 residues long. CDR3: CASSSTSGPGDEQFF. The CDR3 nucleotides read TGTGCCAGCAGCTCTACTAGCGGGCCAGGCGATGAGCAGTTCTTC.

This clonotype was detected many times. The rearrangement links TRBV2 to TRBJ2-3; D may be TRBD2 (5 bases). Trimming pared 6 bases from V and 4 bases from J, leaving 8 bases between. Per the germline V gene, CDR1 is SNHLY and CDR2 is FYNNEI. The CDR3 extends over 12 amino acids. For the CDR3, the DNA is TGTGCCAGCAGGGTTAGCGCAGATACGCAGTATTTT. Encoded protein: CASRVSADTQYF.

At least ten counts were recorded for this clonotype. The gene calls are TRBV5-1 and TRBJ1-1, with 11 nucleotides matching TRBD1. Germline V gives CDR1 SGHRS, CDR2 YFSETQ. V lost 0 bases to trimming and J lost 3 bases; unmatched junction nucleotides: 7. The CDR3 consists of 17 residues. The CDR3 sequence is CASSLAGQGAGDTEAFF. The CDR3 DNA is TGCGCCAGCAGCTTGGCCGGACAGGGGGCTGGGGACACTGAAGCTTTCTTT.

This clonotype turned up a few times. This sequence joins TRBV6-1 and TRBJ2-6, with 8 bases aligning to TRBD1. Per the germline V gene, CDR1 is MNHNS and CDR2 is SASEGT. This CDR3 spans 16 amino acids. V gave up 1 base and J gave up 4 bases; unmatched junction bases: 3. CDR3 region: CASSEGTGSGANVLTF. In DNA, the CDR3 is TGTGCCAGCAGTGAAGGGACAGGGTCGGGGGCCAACGTCCTGACTTTC.

The sample holds many counts of this clonotype. The V call is TRBV5-1, the J call TRBJ1-5; D is uncertain. Germline CDR1 SGHRS, CDR2 YFSETQ. CDR3 length: 15 residues. V lost 0 bases, J lost 7 bases, and 14 bases lay in between. The CDR3, as DNA: TGCGCCAGCAGCTTGGACCCGGTCCTGGGGCAGCCCCAGCATTTT. Amino acid sequence: CASSLDPVLGQPQHF.

The V call is TRBV7-9, the J call TRBJ2-7; D not certain. Germline values: CDR1 SEHNR, CDR2 FQNEAQ (reference sequence). The CDR3 contains 16 residues. The V end lost 3 bases, the J end lost 0 bases, and 15 bases lay between the germline ends. The CDR3 spells CASSLAYGTRSYEQYF. The CDR3 coding sequence is TGTGCCAGCAGCTTGGCATACGGAACCCGCTCCTACGAGCAGTACTTC.

This clonotype was counted between two and nine times. The chain has TRBV7-9 and TRBJ1-6, with D perhaps matching TRBD1 (5 bases). Germline V gene sequence: CDR1 SEHNR, CDR2 FQNEAQ (reference sequence). This CDR3 region has 13 residues. V shed 6 bases and J shed 8 bases, with 11 bases lying between them. In DNA form, the CDR3 reads TGTGCCAGCAGAGGGGCCACCGATTCACCCCTCCACTTT. Amino acid sequence: CASRGATDSPLHF. Looking up the rest from reference TRBV7-9 and TRBJ1-6 gives the full variable domain: DTGVSQNPRHKITKRGQNVTFRCDPISEHNRLYWYRQTLGQGPEFLTYFQNEAQLEKSRLLSDRFSAERPKGSFSTLEIQRTEQGDSAMYLCASRGATDSPLHFGNGTRLTVT.

This clonotype came up many times. J is TRBJ2-7 and V is TRBV27; 10 bases fit TRBD2. This CDR3 contains 14 residues. The trim removed 8 bases at V and 4 bases at J, leaving 8 bases unmatched. Germline CDR1 is MNHEY and CDR2 is SMNVEV (reference sequence). The CDR3 loop is CASGPGLAMYEQYF. Here the CDR3 DNA reads TGTGCCAGCGGCCCGGGACTAGCGATGTACGAGCAGTACTTC.

This clonotype was observed a single time. This clone may be a read error of a much larger clone one base away. The gene calls are TRBV6-5 and TRBJ1-1, with 7 bases lining up with TRBD1. Germline CDR1 is MNHEY and CDR2 is SVGAGI. CDR3 length: 12 residues. The trim removed 8 bases at V and 3 bases at J, leaving 3 bases unmatched. CDR3 region: CASGTGDTEAFF. The CDR3 region has the DNA TGTGCCAGCGGAACAGGGGACACTGAAGCTTTCTTT.

This clonotype was seen more than once but under ten times. The rearrangement joins TRBV4-3 to TRBJ1-2; D might be TRBD1 (5 bases). The CDR3 is 15 amino acids. V gave up 4 bases and J gave up 0 bases, with 12 bases separating them. CDR1 LGHNA and CDR2 YSLEER come from the germline V gene. CDR3 bases: TGCGCCAGCAGCCCCTCCGCAGGGCCTAACTATGGCTACACCTTC. As protein: CASSPSAGPNYGYTF.

Only a few counts were recorded for this clonotype. The chain uses TRBV10-3 and TRBJ2-7; 13 bases agree with TRBD2. V lost 0 bases, J lost 0 bases, and 14 bases stayed unmatched. CDR1 is ENHRY, CDR2 SYGVKD, per germline. CDR3 length: 21 residues. CDR3 loop: CAISESYTGTSGNGSSYEQYF. Written as DNA, the CDR3 is TGTGCCATCAGTGAGTCATATACTGGGACTAGCGGGAATGGAAGCTCCTACGAGCAGTACTTC.

This clonotype has at least ten counts. This chain joins TRBV4-3 and TRBJ2-3; D remains unclear. The CDR3 is 15 amino acids. With 0 bases removed from V and 5 bases from J, the gap between germline ends came to 12 bases. Germline V gene data show CDR1 as LGHNA and CDR2 as YSLEER. CDR3 sequence reads: CASSQDVRIGDTQYF. The CDR3 coding sequence is TGCGCCAGCAGCCAAGACGTCAGGATAGGAGATACGCAGTATTTT.

As for this clonotype: This may arise from a read error, as a much more abundant clone is one base away. This CDR3 is missing its conserved last phenylalanine or tryptophan, likely due to a read error. The chain links TRBV28 to TRBJ2-1, with 8 bases aligning to TRBD1. The CDR3 sequence is 17 residues long. With 5 bases clipped from V and 4 bases from J, the junction kept 13 bases outside the gene matches. The germline V gene has CDR1 MDHEN and CDR2 SYDVKM. The CDR3 loop is CASSVVSGTGTYNEQFL. CDR3 DNA sequence: TGTGCCAGCAGTGTAGTGTCCGGGACAGGAACTTACAATGAGCAGTTCCTC.

This clonotype was seen a few times. The DNA of the CDR3 is TGTGCCAGCAGTTTTTCCGGGACAGGGAACTACGAGCAGTACTTC. Encoded protein: CASSFSGTGNYEQYF. The chain recombines TRBV27 with TRBJ2-7, with TRBD1 matching over 9 bases. Germline V gene data show CDR1 as MNHEY and CDR2 as SMNVEV (reference sequence). This CDR3 spans 15 amino acids. V trimming: 3 bases; J trimming: 3 bases; junction bases outside the gene matches: 6.

The sample holds a few counts of this clonotype. The chain has TRBV7-6 and TRBJ2-7; D ambiguous. The V end lost 1 base, the J end lost 0 bases, and 13 bases lay between the germline ends. Germline CDR1 SGHVS, CDR2 FNYEAQ. The CDR3 is 16 residues long. As DNA, the CDR3 is TGTGCCAGCAGCTTAGGGTACGGACGGTCCTCCTACGAGCAGTACTTC. It specifies CASSLGYGRSSYEQYF.

About this clonotype itself: This may be a read error, as it is one base from a much larger clone. This rearrangement joins TRBV25-1 to TRBJ2-5; D is ambiguous. Germline CDR1 reads MGHDK; CDR2 reads SYGVNS. CDR3 size: 12 residues. DNA for the CDR3: TGTGCCAGCAGTGAATCCCGAGAGACCCAGCACTTC. Its translation is CASSESRETQHF.

The CDR3: CASTPGRTFYGYTF. CDR3 in DNA: TGTGCCAGTACCCCAGGACGGACTTTCTATGGCTACACCTTC. This chain links TRBV19 with TRBJ1-2; D gene unclear. V was trimmed by 7 bases and J by 4 bases, leaving 16 bases between them. The CDR3 is made up of 14 amino acids. Germline V lookup: CDR1 LNHDA, CDR2 SQIVND (reference sequence).

The V gene is TRBV3-2, the J gene TRBJ2-6; whether TRBD1, the table's D call, matches the DNA was not checked. TRBV3-2 is designated a pseudogene. This CDR3 region has 20 residues. The CDR3 spells CASSQDLLGQIVSGANVLTF. The CDR3 coding sequence is TGTGCCAGCAGCCAAGACCTTTTGGGGCAGATAGTCTCTGGGGCCAACGTCCTGACTTTC.

In its sample, this clonotype was seen many times. V and J are TRBV4-3 and TRBJ2-3; 13 nucleotides line up with TRBD2. The CDR3 is 18 amino acids. Germline loops: CDR1 LGHNA, CDR2 YSLEER. J lost 4 bases, V lost 3 bases, and 10 bases had no gene match. This CDR3 is CASSHTSGGAILSDTQYF. CDR3 nucleotides: TGCGCCAGCAGCCACACTAGCGGGGGGGCTATTTTATCAGATACGCAGTATTTT.